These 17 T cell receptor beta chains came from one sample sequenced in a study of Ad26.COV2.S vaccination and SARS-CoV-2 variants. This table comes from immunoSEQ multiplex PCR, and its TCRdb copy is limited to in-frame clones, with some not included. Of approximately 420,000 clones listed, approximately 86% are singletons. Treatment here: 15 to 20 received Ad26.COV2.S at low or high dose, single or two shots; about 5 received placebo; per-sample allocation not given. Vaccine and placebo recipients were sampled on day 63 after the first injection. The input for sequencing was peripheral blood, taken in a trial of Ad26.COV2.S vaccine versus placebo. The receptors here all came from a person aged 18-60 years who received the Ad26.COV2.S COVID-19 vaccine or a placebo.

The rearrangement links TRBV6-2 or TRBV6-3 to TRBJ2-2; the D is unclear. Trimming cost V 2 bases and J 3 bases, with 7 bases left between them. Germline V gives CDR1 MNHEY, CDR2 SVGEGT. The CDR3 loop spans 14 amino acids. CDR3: CASSYDGYTGELFF. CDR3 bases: TGTGCCAGCAGTTACGATGGGTACACCGGGGAGCTGTTTTTT.

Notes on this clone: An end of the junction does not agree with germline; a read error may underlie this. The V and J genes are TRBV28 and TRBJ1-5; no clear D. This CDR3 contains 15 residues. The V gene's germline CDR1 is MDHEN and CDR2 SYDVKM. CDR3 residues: CAGRDDIVLNQPQHF. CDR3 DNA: TGTGCCGGCAGAGACGACATTGTGTTAAATCAGCCCCAGCATTTT.

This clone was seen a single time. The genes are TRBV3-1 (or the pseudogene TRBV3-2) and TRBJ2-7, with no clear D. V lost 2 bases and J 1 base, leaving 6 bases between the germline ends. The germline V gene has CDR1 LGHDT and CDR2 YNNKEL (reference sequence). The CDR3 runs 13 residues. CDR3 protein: CASSQHGSYEQYF. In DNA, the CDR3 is TGTGCCAGCAGCCAACACGGGTCCTACGAGCAGTACTTC.

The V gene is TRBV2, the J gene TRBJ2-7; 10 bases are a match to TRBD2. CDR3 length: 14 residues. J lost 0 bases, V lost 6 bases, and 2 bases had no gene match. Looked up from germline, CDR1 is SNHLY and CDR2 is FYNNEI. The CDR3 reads CASRGLAASYEQYF. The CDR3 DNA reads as TGTGCCAGCAGAGGACTAGCGGCCTCCTACGAGCAGTACTTC.

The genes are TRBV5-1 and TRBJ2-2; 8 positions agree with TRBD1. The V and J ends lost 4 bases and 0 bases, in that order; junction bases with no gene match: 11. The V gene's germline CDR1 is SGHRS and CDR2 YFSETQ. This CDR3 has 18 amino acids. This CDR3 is CASSRAPSQGANTGELFF. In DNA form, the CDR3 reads TGCGCCAGCAGCCGCGCCCCTTCACAGGGGGCGAACACCGGGGAGCTGTTTTTT.

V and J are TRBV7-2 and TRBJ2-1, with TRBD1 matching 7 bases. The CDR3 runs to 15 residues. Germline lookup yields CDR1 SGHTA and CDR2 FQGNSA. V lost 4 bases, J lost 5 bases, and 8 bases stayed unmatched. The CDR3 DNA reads TGTGCCAGCAGCTCCCCTGGACAGGTTGACAATGAGCAGTTCTTC. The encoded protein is CASSSPGQVDNEQFF.

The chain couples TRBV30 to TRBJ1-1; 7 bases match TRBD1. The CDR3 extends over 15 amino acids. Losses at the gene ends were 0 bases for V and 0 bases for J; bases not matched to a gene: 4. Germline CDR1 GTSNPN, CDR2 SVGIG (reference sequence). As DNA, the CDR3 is TGTGCCTGGAGTGTAGGGGGCGGGATGAACACTGAAGCTTTCTTT. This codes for CAWSVGGGMNTEAFF. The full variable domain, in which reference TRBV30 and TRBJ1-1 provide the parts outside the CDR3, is SQTIHQWPATLVQPVGSPLSLECTVEGTSNPNLYWYRQAAGRGLQLLFYSVGIGQISSEVPQNLSASRPQDRQFILSSKKLLLSDSGFYLCAWSVGGGMNTEAFFGQGTRLTVV.

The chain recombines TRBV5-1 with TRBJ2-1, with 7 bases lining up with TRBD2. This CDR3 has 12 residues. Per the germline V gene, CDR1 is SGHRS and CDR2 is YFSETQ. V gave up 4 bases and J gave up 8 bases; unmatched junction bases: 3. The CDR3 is CASSERGYEQFF. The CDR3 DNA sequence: TGCGCCAGCAGCGAGCGGGGCTATGAGCAGTTCTTC.

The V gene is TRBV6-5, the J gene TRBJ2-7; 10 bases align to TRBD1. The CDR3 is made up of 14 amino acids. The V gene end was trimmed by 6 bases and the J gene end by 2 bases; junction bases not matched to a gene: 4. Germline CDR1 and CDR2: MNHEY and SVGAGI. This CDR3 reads CASRQTGGTYEQYF. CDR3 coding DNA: TGTGCCAGCAGACAGACAGGGGGCACCTACGAGCAGTACTTC.

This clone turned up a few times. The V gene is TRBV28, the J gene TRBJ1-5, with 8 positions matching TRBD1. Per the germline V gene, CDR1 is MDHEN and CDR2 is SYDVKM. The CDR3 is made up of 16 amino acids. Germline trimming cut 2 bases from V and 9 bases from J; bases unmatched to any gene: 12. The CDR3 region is CASSLTTGAYDWPQHF. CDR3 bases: TGTGCCAGCAGTTTAACGACAGGGGCCTACGATTGGCCCCAGCATTTT.

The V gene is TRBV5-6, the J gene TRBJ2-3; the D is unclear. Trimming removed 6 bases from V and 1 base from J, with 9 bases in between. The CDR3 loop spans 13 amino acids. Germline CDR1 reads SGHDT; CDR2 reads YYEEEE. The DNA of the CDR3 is TGTGCCAGCACCCCCCCGGGCACAGATACGCAGTATTTT. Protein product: CASTPPGTDTQYF.

The DNA of the CDR3 is TGTGCCAGCAGTCCTAGAAACACCATATATTTT. Its translation: CASSPRNTIYF. The V gene is TRBV5-8, the J gene TRBJ1-3; D unclear. Trimming took 5 bases from V and 5 from J, leaving 5 bases between them. This CDR3 is 11 amino acids long. CDR1 is SGHTS, CDR2 YDEGEE, per germline.

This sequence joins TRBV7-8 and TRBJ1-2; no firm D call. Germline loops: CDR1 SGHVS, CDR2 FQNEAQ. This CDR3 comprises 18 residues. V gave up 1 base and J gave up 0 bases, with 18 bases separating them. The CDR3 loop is CASSLDYRVGSTNYGYTF. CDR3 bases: TGTGCCAGCAGCTTAGATTACCGGGTGGGCAGCACTAACTATGGCTACACCTTC.

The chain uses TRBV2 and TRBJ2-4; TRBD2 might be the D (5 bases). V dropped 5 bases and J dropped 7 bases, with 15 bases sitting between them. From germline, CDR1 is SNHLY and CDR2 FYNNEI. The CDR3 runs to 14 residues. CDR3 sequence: CASSIGLVSNIQYF. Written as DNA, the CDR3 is TGTGCCAGCAGTATTGGACTCGTTTCGAACATTCAGTACTTC.

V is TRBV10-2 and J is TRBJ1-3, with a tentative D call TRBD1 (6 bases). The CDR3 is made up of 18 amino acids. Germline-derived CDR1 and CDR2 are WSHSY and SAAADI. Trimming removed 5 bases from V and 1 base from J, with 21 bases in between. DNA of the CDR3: TGCGCCAGCAGTCCCGGGACAAGGGGAATCTTATCTGGAAACACCATATATTTT. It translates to CASSPGTRGILSGNTIYF.

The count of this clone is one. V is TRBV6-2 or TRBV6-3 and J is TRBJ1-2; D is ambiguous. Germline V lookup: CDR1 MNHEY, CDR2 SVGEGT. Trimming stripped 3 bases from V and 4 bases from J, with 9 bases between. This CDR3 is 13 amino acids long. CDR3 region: CASSYVGGYGYTF. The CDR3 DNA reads TGTGCCAGCAGTTATGTAGGCGGCTATGGCTACACCTTC.

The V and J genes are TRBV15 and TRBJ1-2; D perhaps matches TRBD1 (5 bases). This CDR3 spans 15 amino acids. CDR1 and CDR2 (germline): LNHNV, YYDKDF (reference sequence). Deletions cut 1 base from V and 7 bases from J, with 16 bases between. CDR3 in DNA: TGTGCCACCAGCAGAGGAGGCAGGGACGTTGCTGGCTACACCTTC. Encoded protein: CATSRGGRDVAGYTF.